One and the same sample provided the 24 T cell receptor beta chains below, sequenced in a study of radiation and T cells in renal cell carcinoma. Time point meaning: blood 4 weeks post-SBRT, at nephrectomy. Specified treatment: 15 Gy SBRT to primary tumor, nephrectomy 4 weeks later. Some clones are missing from TCRdb's copy, which holds only in-frame ones; the method was immunoSEQ multiplex PCR. The table includes about 170,000 clones, about 88% detected once. The specimen was blood, collected from a patient whose treatment included radiotherapy and nephrectomy. These receptors were collected from a woman aged 45-60 years with renal cell carcinoma.

This chain connects TRBV30 to TRBJ1-1; D perhaps matches TRBD1 (5 bases). The V gene lost 3 bases and the J gene lost 4 bases, with 12 bases spanning the gap. The CDR3 loop spans 13 amino acids. The germline V gene has CDR1 GTSNPN and CDR2 SVGIG (reference sequence). The CDR3 DNA is TGTGCCTGGAGACTCGACAGCACCACTGAAGCTTTCTTT. Residues: CAWRLDSTTEAFF.

V gene TRBV7-2 combines with J gene TRBJ2-7, with TRBD1 identical over 8 bases. The germline V gene encodes CDR1 SGHTA and CDR2 FQGNSA. V shed 3 bases, J shed 1 base, and the junction held 5 bases outside the gene matches. The CDR3 sequence is 15 residues long. The CDR3 loop reads CASSFSGQASYEQYF. The DNA for the CDR3 is TGTGCCAGCAGCTTTTCGGGACAGGCATCCTACGAGCAGTACTTC. The variable domain in full, completed from reference TRBV7-2 and TRBJ2-7, reads GAGVSQSPSNKVTEKGKDVELRCDPISGHTALYWYRQSLGQGLEFLIYFQGNSAPDKSGLPSDRFSAERTGGSVSTLTIQRTQQEDSAVYLCASSFSGQASYEQYFGPGTRLTVT.

V and J are TRBV19 and TRBJ2-3; 8 bases fit TRBD2. CDR1 and CDR2 (germline): LNHDA, SQIVND (reference sequence). The CDR3 has 14 amino acids. V lost 5 bases to trimming and J lost 5 bases; unmatched junction nucleotides: 6. CDR3 protein: CASSPGGRIDTQYF. The CDR3 region has the DNA TGTGCCAGTAGTCCGGGGGGGCGCATAGATACGCAGTATTTT.

The chain uses TRBV7-9 and TRBJ1-4, with unresolved D. V gave up 2 bases and J gave up 8 bases, with 9 bases separating them. Germline CDR1 is SEHNR and CDR2 is FQNEAQ (reference sequence). CDR3 length equals 13 residues. CDR3 in amino acids: CASSLFTQEKLFF. In DNA form, the CDR3 reads TGTGCCAGCAGCTTATTTACTCAGGAAAAACTGTTTTTT.

The genes are TRBV7-2 and TRBJ2-1; tentatively, D is TRBD1 (6 bases). This CDR3 contains 15 residues. V was pared by 3 bases and J by 0 bases, with 9 bases between. Germline CDR1 SGHTA, CDR2 FQGNSA. The CDR3 sequence: CASSFDRSSYNEQFF. The CDR3 coding sequence is TGTGCCAGCAGCTTCGACAGGAGCTCCTACAATGAGCAGTTCTTC.

This clone was detected only a few times. V is TRBV2 and J is TRBJ2-2; D is possibly TRBD1 (5 bases). This CDR3 has 15 residues. The germline V gene has CDR1 SNHLY and CDR2 FYNNEI. The germline V and J ends were trimmed by 3 bases and 0 bases, with 8 bases remaining between them. The chain's CDR3 is CASSEQGANTGELFF. As DNA, the CDR3 is TGTGCCAGCAGTGAGCAGGGCGCGAACACCGGGGAGCTGTTTTTT.

This sequence joins TRBV4-3 and TRBJ2-7, with D perhaps TRBD2 (7 bases). Trimming took 0 bases from V and 3 from J, leaving 12 bases between them. Germline loops: CDR1 LGHNA, CDR2 YSLEER. The CDR3 covers 15 residues. CDR3 bases: TGCGCCAGCAGCCAAGATCGGGGGGCAAGCTACGAGCAGTACTTC. This translates into CASSQDRGASYEQYF.

The chain has TRBV27 and TRBJ1-4, with D unclear. The CDR3 totals 15 residues. V dropped 5 bases and J dropped 8 bases, with 18 bases sitting between them. Germline V gives CDR1 MNHEY, CDR2 SMNVEV (reference sequence). CDR3 coding DNA: TGTGCCAGCAGTCCTAGTCGGGGAGATACAGAAAAACTGTTTTTT. Protein sequence: CASSPSRGDTEKLFF. Using reference TRBV27 and TRBJ1-4 for the parts outside the CDR3, the full variable domain is EAQVTQNPRYLITVTGKKLTVTCSQNMNHEYMSWYRQDPGLGLRQIYYSMNVEVTDKGDVPEGYKVSRKEKRNFPLILESPSPNQTSLYFCASSPSRGDTEKLFFGSGTQLSVL.

The chain combines TRBV5-4 with TRBJ2-5; TRBD2 agrees at 14 bases. Germline CDR1 reads SGHNT; CDR2 reads YYREEE (reference sequence). This CDR3 has 16 amino acids. The V segment lost 2 bases and the J segment 5 bases; nucleotides outside the gene matches: 5. Written as DNA, the CDR3 is TGTGCCAGCAGCTTCCGACTAGCGGGGGGGCGGGAGACCCAGTACTTC. Residues: CASSFRLAGGRETQYF.

This chain connects TRBV19 to TRBJ2-4; 9 bases fit TRBD1. The junction had 13 bases not matched to a gene; V was cut back by 5 bases and J by 2 bases. Germline CDR1 LNHDA, CDR2 SQIVND (reference sequence). The CDR3 extends over 18 amino acids. The CDR3 DNA reads TGTGCCAGTAGTTCCCGGGACAGGGAGGGTGTAACCAAAAACATTCAGTACTTC. Translated: CASSSRDREGVTKNIQYF.

The chain joins TRBV2 to TRBJ2-7, with D perhaps being TRBD1 or TRBD2 (5 bases each). V was pared by 7 bases and J by 5 bases, with 12 bases between. This CDR3 spans 12 amino acids. Germline V gene lookup returns CDR1 SNHLY and CDR2 FYNNEI. CDR3 coding DNA: TGTGCCAGCACCCGGGACCGCAACGAGCAGTACTTC. It encodes CASTRDRNEQYF.

V is TRBV6-1 and J is TRBJ1-5; unclear D gene. The ends were cut back, 5 bases at V and 0 bases at J, with 11 bases in the middle. This CDR3 is built from 15 residues. Germline V lookup: CDR1 MNHNS, CDR2 SASEGT. CDR3 DNA sequence: TGTGCCAGCAGTACGACATTCTATAGCAATCAGCCCCAGCATTTT. Its translation is CASSTTFYSNQPQHF.

The chain combines TRBV1 with TRBJ1-5; TRBD1 reflects the table's D call only, with no check against the DNA. TRBV1 is a listed pseudogene. The CDR3 has 15 residues. CDR3 sequence (DNA): TGCACCAGCAGCCACAAATCAGGTGTAAATCAGCCCCAGCATTTT. As protein: CTSSHKSGVNQPQHF.

The V and J genes are TRBV5-1 and TRBJ2-7, with 7 bases identical to TRBD2. The CDR3 consists of 13 residues. V shed 0 bases, J shed 5 bases, and the junction held 2 bases outside the gene matches. CDR1 is SGHRS, CDR2 YFSETQ, per germline. CDR3 DNA sequence: TGCGCCAGCAGCTTGGGCGGGGGTGACGAGCAGTACTTC. The encoded protein is CASSLGGGDEQYF.

V usage is TRBV11-2 and J usage is TRBJ2-5, with TRBD1 as a possible D gene (5 bases). The germline gives CDR1 SGHAT, CDR2 FQNNGV. This CDR3 region has 12 residues. V dropped 1 base and J dropped 7 bases, with 7 bases sitting between them. In nucleotides, the CDR3 is TGTGCCAGCAGCTTAGTAGGGGCGACCCAGTACTTC. Protein: CASSLVGATQYF.

The chain employs TRBV6-6 and TRBJ1-2, with TRBD1 matching 8 bases. The CDR3 extends over 15 amino acids. From germline, CDR1 is MNHNY and CDR2 SVGAGI (reference sequence). V lost 2 bases, J lost 8 bases, and 10 bases stayed unmatched. CDR3 in amino acids: CASSYGWRTGKGYTF. CDR3 DNA sequence: TGTGCCAGCAGTTACGGATGGCGGACAGGGAAAGGCTACACCTTC.

The CDR3 sequence is CASSTDSMDQPQHF. The CDR3 DNA reads as TGTGCCAGCAGTACCGACAGTATGGATCAGCCCCAGCATTTT. The chain uses TRBV6-1 and TRBJ1-5, with D perhaps TRBD1 (5 bases). The CDR3 runs to 14 residues. From germline, CDR1 is MNHNS and CDR2 SASEGT. The V gene lost 5 bases and the J gene lost 5 bases, with 13 bases spanning the gap.

The chain recombines TRBV19 with TRBJ1-1; 11 nucleotides align to TRBD1. CDR1 is LNHDA, CDR2 SQIVND, per germline (reference sequence). The CDR3 runs to 15 residues. V was clipped by 5 bases and J by 4 bases; unmatched bases: 6. CDR3 in amino acids: CASSPDRGQGTEAFF. As DNA, the CDR3 is TGTGCCAGTAGTCCGGACAGGGGGCAAGGCACTGAAGCTTTCTTT.

The chain links TRBV5-1 to TRBJ2-1, with a weak D call TRBD2 (5 bases). The V end was cut by 0 bases, the J end by 0 bases, with 10 bases between. Germline V gene data show CDR1 as SGHRS and CDR2 as YFSETQ. This CDR3 is 16 amino acids long. The CDR3 sequence: CASSLVANPSYNEQFF. CDR3 bases: TGCGCCAGCAGCTTGGTAGCGAACCCCTCCTACAATGAGCAGTTCTTC.

The rearrangement joins TRBV6-4 to TRBJ2-7; 8 bases agree with TRBD1. CDR3 length equals 16 residues. Germline-derived CDR1 and CDR2 are MRHNA and SNTAGT. With 3 bases clipped from V and 1 base from J, the junction kept 8 bases outside the gene matches. For the CDR3, the DNA is TGTGCCAGCAGTGAAAACAGGGGGGACCCTTCCTACGAGCAGTACTTC. It specifies CASSENRGDPSYEQYF.

V gene TRBV4-3 combines with J gene TRBJ1-5; 9 bases match TRBD1. The CDR3 totals 17 residues. Losses at the gene ends were 3 bases for V and 1 base for J; bases not matched to a gene: 7. In germline, CDR1 is LGHNA, CDR2 YSLEER. Here the CDR3 reads CASSQSLTGGSNQPQHF. The CDR3 DNA follows: TGCGCCAGCAGCCAGTCTTTGACAGGGGGAAGCAATCAGCCCCAGCATTTT.

This clone was detected only once. The chain recombines TRBV9 with TRBJ2-1; TRBD2 matches 13 bases. Germline V gene data show CDR1 as SGDLS and CDR2 as YYNGEE. CDR3 length equals 17 residues. The junction had 6 bases not matched to a gene; V was cut back by 3 bases and J by 3 bases. The DNA for the CDR3 is TGTGCCAGCAGCGCACACAGGACTAGCGGGGGCTACAATGAGCAGTTCTTC. It yields the protein CASSAHRTSGGYNEQFF.

This clone was detected once. This chain joins TRBV6-6 and TRBJ2-5; 7 bases are shared with TRBD2. This CDR3 contains 16 residues. CDR1 is MNHNY, CDR2 SVGAGI, per germline (reference sequence). Germline trimming cut 0 bases from V and 5 bases from J; bases unmatched to any gene: 9. CDR3 nucleotides: TGTGCCAGCAGTTACTCTCGGACTAGGCAAGGGGAGACCCAGTACTTC. This translates into CASSYSRTRQGETQYF.

The J gene is TRBJ1-5, the V gene TRBV6-6; D is undetermined. The CDR3 runs 12 residues. V dropped 5 bases and J dropped 6 bases, with 8 bases sitting between them. From germline, CDR1 is MNHNY and CDR2 SVGAGI (reference sequence). The CDR3: CASSQNFQPQHF. The DNA of the CDR3 is TGTGCCAGCAGTCAAAATTTTCAGCCCCAGCATTTT.